This TCR beta chain was identified during a study of T cell changes during pregnancy in multiple sclerosis (dated 2019 in TCRdb). Describing the broader study: The study looked at changes in the T cell repertoire across pregnancy in women with multiple sclerosis.

The library was built by means of the immunoSEQ multiplex PCR assay. The table comes from immuneACCESS by way of TCRdb, which keeps in-frame sequences with V and J called. Part of the clones is missing from these tables; in studies checked, under half for an unresolved V gene and the rest for unknown reasons. The sample yields tens of thousands of clones; approximately 92% were counted once. The top ten clones comprise approximately 0.93% of the sample. The junction shows trimming of 2 bases on V and 2 bases on J, plus 11 bases between the germline ends. In the germline V gene, CDR1 corresponds to SGHTA and CDR2 to FQGTGA. From the cysteine through the phenylalanine, the CDR3 covers 15 amino acids. The DNA shown is the 45-base CDR3, in frame from base 1. Concerning this clone: The specificity of this receptor is unknown. No much larger clone is present one base from it, and per-base qualities are unavailable.

The chain is assembled from TRBV7-3 and TRBJ2-3; TRBD2 is perhaps the D gene, given 6 matching bases. The sequence was collected from a female donor with multiple sclerosis, enrolled in a pregnancy study. The source was peripheral blood, collected in the first trimester of pregnancy. The CDR3 corresponds to CASSLGGTPTDTQYF. The base sequence is TGTGCCAGCAGCTTAGGAGGGACCCCCACAGATACGCAGTATTTT.